The clone carrying this TCR beta chain was picked up a small number of times. The data were obtained in a study of T cells in Graves' hyperthyroidism and ophthalmopathy. The CDR3 covers 19 residues. J lost 3 bases, V lost 5 bases, and 20 bases had no gene match. The germline CDR1 and CDR2 sequences are SGHTA and FQGTGA. RNA transcripts provided the source from which TCR beta CDR3 regions were amplified. A first-round RT-PCR of the TCR CDR3 used the HTBI primer set. One entry per CDR3 protein, called by TCRdb with MiXCR from the multiplex PCR reads. Among roughly 570,000 distinct CDR3 sequences, 40% to 55% were seen once, and the ten largest hold roughly 8.2%.

The sequenced sample consisted of peripheral blood or thyroid tissue (not recorded which). This chain connects TRBV7-3 to TRBJ2-7; 9 bases map to TRBD2. The TCR sequence derives from a woman aged 18-29 years with Graves' hyperthyroidism. CDR3 sequence reads: CASSLSRPLRGGEDYEQYF. CDR3 nucleotide sequence: TGTGCCAGCAGCCTATCGAGGCCCCTGCGGGGGGGGGAAGACTACGAGCAGTACTTC.